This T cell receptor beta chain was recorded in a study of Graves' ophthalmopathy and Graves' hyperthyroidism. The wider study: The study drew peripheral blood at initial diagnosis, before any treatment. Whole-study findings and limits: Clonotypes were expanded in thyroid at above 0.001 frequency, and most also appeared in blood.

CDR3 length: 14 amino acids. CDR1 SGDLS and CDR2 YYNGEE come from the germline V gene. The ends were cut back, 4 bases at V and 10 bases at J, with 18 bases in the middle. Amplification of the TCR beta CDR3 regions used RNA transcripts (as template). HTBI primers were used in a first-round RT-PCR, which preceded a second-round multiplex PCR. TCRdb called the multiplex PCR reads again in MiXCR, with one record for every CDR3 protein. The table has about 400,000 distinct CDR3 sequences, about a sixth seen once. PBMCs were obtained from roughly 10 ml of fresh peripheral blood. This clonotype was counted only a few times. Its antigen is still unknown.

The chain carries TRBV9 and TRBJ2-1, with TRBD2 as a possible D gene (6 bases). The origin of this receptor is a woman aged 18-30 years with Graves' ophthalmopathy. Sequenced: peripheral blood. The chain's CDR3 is CASSTLAAGMEQFF. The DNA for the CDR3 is TGTGCCAGCAGCACCCTAGCCGCGGGAATGGAGCAGTTCTTC.